The table lists the clone carrying this T cell receptor beta chain with many counts. Its specificity is unknown. This specimen belongs to a study of T cells after yellow fever vaccination. Points from the study as a whole: Primary-vaccination clones mostly resurfaced post-booster (just under 98% CD4, more than 85% CD8). FACS-sorted repertoires could contain abundant clonotypes contaminating from the bulk population.

The 5'RACE template-switching step produced TCR cDNA and added a universal primer site and UMIs. TCRdb processed the 5' RACE reads anew with MiXCR; each CDR3 protein has one entry. This repertoire shows some 300,000 distinct CDR3 sequences, approximately 3.9% found once; its top ten account for roughly a quarter. Germline CDR1 and CDR2: SEHNR and FQNEAQ (reference sequence). The CDR3 totals 16 residues. Trimming left V 5 bases short and J 1 base short, with 15 bases between. This TCR derives from a man between 18 and 29 years old who received the YFV17D yellow fever vaccine. The sequences come from PBMCs, collected on the day of the yellow fever booster vaccination. This rearrangement joins TRBV7-9 to TRBJ2-1; D remains unclear. The CDR3 protein is CASSPRTEGSYNEQFF. In nucleotides, the CDR3 is TGTGCCAGCAGCCCGCGGACCGAAGGGTCCTACAATGAGCAGTTCTTC.